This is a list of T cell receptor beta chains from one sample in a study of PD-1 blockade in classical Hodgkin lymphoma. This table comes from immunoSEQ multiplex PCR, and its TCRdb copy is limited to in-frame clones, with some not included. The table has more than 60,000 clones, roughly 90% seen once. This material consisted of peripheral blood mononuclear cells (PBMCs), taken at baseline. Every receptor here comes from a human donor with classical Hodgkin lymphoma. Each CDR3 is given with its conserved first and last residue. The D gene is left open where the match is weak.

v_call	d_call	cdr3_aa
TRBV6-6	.	CASRPGGLYNEQFF
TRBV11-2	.	CASSLDAGELFF
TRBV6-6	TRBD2	CASRNGLAGVYTQYF
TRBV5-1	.	CASSLVSSSYEQYF
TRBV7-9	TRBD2	CASSSSGSTDTQYF
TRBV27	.	CASRRISGTGAQYF
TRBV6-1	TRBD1	CASSPDRAGANVLTF
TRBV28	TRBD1	CASNLWDRHRGGELFF
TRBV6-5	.	CASSLDGFNQPQHF
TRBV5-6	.	CASSLFGVGELFF